The sequence of this T cell receptor (beta chain) was determined in a study of blood T cell repertoires in COVID-19. Here immunoSEQ multiplex PCR was the method, and the copy in TCRdb shows in-frame clones only, minus some. This sample has tens of thousands of clones, with 86% found just once. The V gene lost 4 bases and the J gene lost 3 bases, with 5 bases spanning the gap. Germline CDR1 is MNHEY and CDR2 is SVGEGT. This CDR3 contains 12 residues. V is TRBV6-2 or TRBV6-3 and J is TRBJ2-3; unclear D gene. The clonotype was recovered from a woman aged 45-65 years who had recovered from COVID-19. Sequenced sample: PBMCs or T cells enriched from blood (not recorded which). The CDR3 loop is CASSSLTDTQYF. DNA for the CDR3: TGTGCCAGCAGTTCGCTAACAGATACGCAGTATTTT.